Each of the 25 T cell receptor beta chains below was sequenced from the same sample in a study of Graves' ophthalmopathy and Graves' hyperthyroidism. The authors amplified TCR beta CDR3 regions from RNA transcripts. The first round was an RT-PCR with HTBI primers, and the second round was a multiplex PCR. TCRdb recomputed calls from the multiplex PCR reads with MiXCR, one row per CDR3 protein. The sample records hundreds of thousands of distinct CDR3 sequences, over 40% being singletons. Sequences were obtained from peripheral blood. These receptors all come from an adult man with Graves' ophthalmopathy.

Turning to this clonotype: The conserved closing phenylalanine or tryptophan is absent in this CDR3, likely reflecting a read error. V and J are TRBV7-3 and TRBJ1-6; possible D gene TRBD1, 6 bases. The CDR3 totals 15 residues. Trimming pared 0 bases from V and 8 bases from J, leaving 11 bases between. Germline V gene sequence: CDR1 SGHTA, CDR2 FQGTGA. CDR3 in amino acids: CASSLTAAGDSPLHL. The CDR3 bases are TGTGCCAGCAGCTTAACGGCCGCAGGGGATTCACCCCTCCACCTT.

J is TRBJ1-3 and V is TRBV19; TRBD1 matches at 7 bases. Germline V lookup: CDR1 LNHDA, CDR2 SQIVND (reference sequence). Losses at the gene ends were 8 bases for V and 8 bases for J; bases not matched to a gene: 9. This CDR3 has 13 residues. The CDR3 spells CASRTGARDTIYF. As DNA, the CDR3 is TGTGCCAGTCGTACAGGGGCGCGGGACACCATATATTTT.

Concerning this clonotype: Given a much more abundant clone one base away, this may be a read error. This chain connects TRBV10-3 to TRBJ1-5; 7 bases line up with TRBD1. The CDR3 extends over 14 amino acids. V shed 11 bases, J shed 1 base, and the junction held 8 bases outside the gene matches. From germline, CDR1 is ENHRY and CDR2 SYGVKD. The CDR3 reads CAGDRVSSNQPQHF. The CDR3 DNA reads TGTGCCGGCGACAGGGTGTCGAGCAATCAGCCCCAGCATTTT.

This clonotype was found many times. The rearrangement links TRBV15 to TRBJ1-1, with D unclear. The CDR3 is 13 amino acids. The germline V gene encodes CDR1 LNHNV and CDR2 YYDKDF (reference sequence). V shed 8 bases and J shed 4 bases, with 14 bases lying between them. DNA for the CDR3: TGTGCCACCTCCGACCGGCGGCGCACTGAAGCTTTCTTT. This sequence encodes CATSDRRRTEAFF.

To note about this clonotype: The junction does not match germline at one end; this may be a read error. This rearrangement joins TRBV4-1 to TRBJ1-5, with 11 nucleotides matching TRBD1. This CDR3 is built from 14 residues. Looked up from germline, CDR1 is MGHRA and CDR2 is YSYEKL. CDR3 nucleotides: TGCGCCAGCAGCTGGACAGGGGGCAATCGGCCCCAGCATTTT. This gives the protein CASSWTGGNRPQHF.

In this sample, this clonotype turned up many times. The rearrangement uses TRBV6-1 and TRBJ1-2; TRBD1 matches at 8 bases. Germline CDR1 and CDR2: MNHNS and SASEGT. The CDR3 consists of 14 residues. Unmatched junction bases numbered 10, after V lost 5 bases and J lost 8 bases. CDR3 loop: CASSPDRAGRGYTF. The CDR3 DNA reads as TGTGCCAGCAGTCCGGACAGGGCGGGAAGAGGCTACACCTTC.

This clonotype was seen ten or more times. The chain links TRBV12-3 or TRBV12-4 to TRBJ2-7; TRBD2 aligns across 7 bases. V was pared by 5 bases and J by 6 bases, with 10 bases of the junction left unmatched. CDR3 length equals 14 residues. The CDR3 DNA reads TGTGCCAGCAGTCCCGGACTAGTAGCGAGCGAGCAGTACTTC. Protein product: CASSPGLVASEQYF.

At least ten counts were recorded for this clonotype. The chain uses TRBV20-1 and TRBJ1-6; unclear D gene. Per germline, CDR1 DFQATT and CDR2 SNEGSKA (reference sequence). The CDR3 has 12 residues. Trimming removed 1 base at V and 8 bases at J, with 6 bases between. The CDR3 sequence is CSARVGDSPLHF. The CDR3 DNA reads as TGCAGTGCTAGAGTTGGAGATTCACCCCTCCACTTT.

At least ten counts were recorded for this clonotype. In DNA form, the CDR3 reads TGCAGCGTTGCAGGGGGTGGTGCAGATACGCAGTATTTT. This encodes CSVAGGGADTQYF. V and J are TRBV29-1 and TRBJ2-3; 7 bases fit TRBD1. CDR1 SQVTM and CDR2 ANQGSEA come from the germline V gene. Trimming took 4 bases from V and 4 from J; bases not matched to a gene: 5. CDR3 size: 13 residues.

This clonotype was found a few times. CDR3 amino acids: CASSPSAGGNYEQYF. The CDR3 nucleotides are TGCGCCAGCAGCCCGTCGGCTGGAGGGAATTACGAGCAGTACTTC. V gene TRBV5-1 combines with J gene TRBJ2-7, with D possibly matching TRBD2 (6 bases). V lost 4 bases and J 4 bases, leaving 18 bases between the germline ends. This CDR3 comprises 15 residues. Germline CDR1 reads SGHRS; CDR2 reads YFSETQ.

This clonotype was detected many times. The chain uses TRBV19 and TRBJ1-5; a possible D gene is TRBD1 (5 bases). CDR1 and CDR2 from the germline V gene are LNHDA and SQIVND (reference sequence). The V and J ends lost 6 bases and 6 bases respectively, with 15 bases between them. The CDR3 is made up of 14 amino acids. The CDR3 DNA reads TGTGCCAGTAGCTCACAGGTTTTTAGTCAGCCCCAGCATTTT. Its protein product is CASSSQVFSQPQHF.

The gene calls are TRBV7-9 and TRBJ1-1; no reliable D call. Trimming took off 4 bases at V and 8 bases at J, with 8 bases between the two ends. The V gene's germline CDR1 is SEHNR and CDR2 FQNEAQ (reference sequence). This CDR3 has 11 residues. The chain's CDR3 is CASSSLGEAFF. DNA for the CDR3: TGTGCCAGCAGCTCTTTGGGGGAAGCTTTCTTT. Variable domain in full (rest from reference TRBV7-9 and TRBJ1-1): DTGVSQNPRHKITKRGQNVTFRCDPISEHNRLYWYRQTLGQGPEFLTYFQNEAQLEKSRLLSDRFSAERPKGSFSTLEIQRTEQGDSAMYLCASSSLGEAFFGQGTRLTVV.

The chain uses TRBV20-1 and TRBJ2-3; TRBD1 is a possible D gene (5 bases). The V end lost 2 bases, the J end lost 3 bases, and 6 bases lay between the germline ends. The germline CDR1 and CDR2 sequences are DFQATT and SNEGSKA (reference sequence). CDR3 length: 12 amino acids. CDR3 bases: TGCAGTGCTAGATACAGGACAGATACGCAGTATTTT. Translating it yields CSARYRTDTQYF.

The chain joins TRBV12-3 or TRBV12-4 to TRBJ2-7; 10 nucleotides match TRBD2. The CDR3 runs 17 residues. Losses at the gene ends were 7 bases for V and 6 bases for J; bases not matched to a gene: 18. CDR3 amino acids: CASTLEVRGLAGVEQYF. The CDR3 DNA reads as TGTGCCAGCACCCTAGAGGTCCGGGGGCTAGCGGGAGTCGAGCAGTACTTC.

This clonotype has a count of ten or more. The rearrangement joins TRBV5-1 to TRBJ1-2; D perhaps matches TRBD1 (6 bases). V gave up 0 bases and J gave up 4 bases, with 10 bases separating them. This CDR3 has 14 residues. CDR1 is SGHRS, CDR2 YFSETQ, per germline. The CDR3 spells CASSLAGDSYGYTF. The CDR3 DNA reads as TGCGCCAGCAGCTTGGCAGGGGATAGCTATGGCTACACCTTC.

This clonotype was recorded many times. The J gene is TRBJ2-7, the V gene TRBV2; 7 nucleotides line up with TRBD2. The CDR3 covers 13 residues. J was trimmed by 3 bases and V by 5 bases; bases with no gene match: 4. Germline V gene data show CDR1 as SNHLY and CDR2 as FYNNEI. This chain's CDR3 is CASSIGTNYEQYF. The CDR3 DNA reads as TGTGCCAGCAGTATCGGGACTAACTACGAGCAGTACTTC.

This clonotype was seen more than once but under ten times. The rearrangement links TRBV5-1 to TRBJ1-1; 11 bases are shared with TRBD1. V trimming: 4 bases; J trimming: 5 bases; junction bases outside the gene matches: 10. The germline V gene encodes CDR1 SGHRS and CDR2 YFSETQ. CDR3 size: 16 residues. CDR3 nucleotides: TGCGCCAGCAGCCCCAGGACAGGGGGCGAATGGACTGAAGCTTTCTTT. Translating gives CASSPRTGGEWTEAFF.

Of note for this clonotype: This sequence may be a read error, since a much larger clone differs from it by one base. The chain couples TRBV11-2 to TRBJ2-7; no definite D call. Germline V gene sequence: CDR1 SGHAT, CDR2 FQNNGV. V shed 1 base and J shed 7 bases, with 11 bases lying between them. The CDR3 has 13 residues. In DNA, the CDR3 is TGTGCCAGCAGCTTAGGCCTTACCGGGGAGCAGTACTTC. Translated: CASSLGLTGEQYF. Full variable domain (remainder filled in from reference TRBV11-2 and TRBJ2-7): EAGVAQSPRYKIIEKRQSVAFWCNPISGHATLYWYQQILGQGPKLLIQFQNNGVVDDSQLPKDRFSAERLKGVDSTLKIQPAKLEDSAVYLCASSLGLTGEQYFGPGTRLTVT.

This clonotype has at least ten counts. CDR3 DNA sequence: TGTGCCAGCAGTGCCTCGGAGTGGACCGGGGAGCTGTTTTTT. This sequence encodes CASSASEWTGELFF. This chain connects TRBV2 to TRBJ2-2; the D is unclear. Trimming shortened V by 4 bases and J by 5 bases, and 11 bases separated the two germline ends. The CDR3 runs to 14 residues. The germline V gene has CDR1 SNHLY and CDR2 FYNNEI.

V gene TRBV12-3 or TRBV12-4 combines with J gene TRBJ2-2; D is uncertain. CDR3 length: 12 amino acids. V lost 5 bases, J lost 8 bases, and 9 bases lay in between. The CDR3: CASSQPGGELFF. The CDR3 region has the DNA TGTGCCAGCAGTCAACCGGGTGGGGAGCTGTTTTTT.

The table lists this clonotype with a few counts. This chain links TRBV4-1 with TRBJ2-7, with 8 positions matching TRBD2. The J segment lost 0 bases and the V segment lost 3 bases, leaving 7 bases of the junction unmatched. Per the germline V gene, CDR1 is MGHRA and CDR2 is YSYEKL. This CDR3 is 16 amino acids long. The CDR3 sequence is CASSHAGTSSSYEQYF. The CDR3 DNA sequence: TGCGCCAGCAGCCACGCCGGGACTAGTAGCTCCTACGAGCAGTACTTC.

This clonotype was seen a single time. The genes are TRBV10-3 and TRBJ1-2, with a possible D match to TRBD1 (5 bases). V lost 8 bases to trimming and J lost 6 bases, with 10 bases between them. The CDR3 totals 11 residues. Germline V gene lookup returns CDR1 ENHRY and CDR2 SYGVKD. CDR3 in amino acids: CAIGGVDGYTF. The CDR3 bases are TGTGCCATCGGGGGTGTCGATGGCTACACCTTC.

This chain connects TRBV6-6 to TRBJ1-1; TRBD1 agrees at 8 bases. V dropped 7 bases and J dropped 14; count of bases not matched to a gene: 12. The CDR3 covers 12 residues. CDR1 and CDR2 from the germline V gene are MNHNY and SVGAGI (reference sequence). DNA for the CDR3: TGTGCCAGCACCTTGGGGAGACAGGGGTCATTCTTT. Encoded protein: CASTLGRQGSFF.

There are many counts of this clonotype. The chain employs TRBV9 and TRBJ1-6; D is unclear. Germline V gene sequence: CDR1 SGDLS, CDR2 YYNGEE. The CDR3 spans 13 residues. The V end lost 0 bases, the J end lost 9 bases, and 7 bases lay between the germline ends. The DNA of the CDR3 is TGTGCCAGCAGCGTAGAATTCAGTTCACCCCTCCACTTT. Its protein product is CASSVEFSSPLHF.

V and J are TRBV19 and TRBJ1-5, with D unclear. The CDR3 sequence is 15 residues long. V lost 2 bases, J lost 1 base, and 9 bases lay in between. Germline V gives CDR1 LNHDA, CDR2 SQIVND (reference sequence). This CDR3 reads CASSIRPSSNQPQHF. The DNA of the CDR3 is TGTGCCAGTAGTATACGTCCCAGCAGCAATCAGCCCCAGCATTTT. Looking up the rest from reference TRBV19 and TRBJ1-5 gives the full variable domain: DGGITQSPKYLFRKEGQNVTLSCEQNLNHDAMYWYRQDPGQGLRLIYYSQIVNDFQKGDIAEGYSVSREKKESFPLTVTSAQKNPTAFYLCASSIRPSSNQPQHFGDGTRLSIL.